This T cell receptor beta chain was retrieved from a study of blood T cell repertoires in COVID-19. Either two negative PCRs, clearance, or symptom resolution qualified Cohort 3 donors as recovered. In the original workflow: Estimation of nucleated cell counts was performed using reference gene primer amplification. The method was immunoSEQ multiplex PCR; TCRdb's version includes in-frame clones alone and lacks a portion of them. Clonal size and the V and J genes are those of that table, whereas D and trimming came from the DNA. The table records 130,000 to 150,000 clones, approximately 86% of them present only once. Germline V gene lookup returns CDR1 SEHNR and CDR2 FQNEAQ (reference sequence). With 3 bases clipped from V and 0 bases from J, the junction kept 6 bases outside the gene matches. The CDR3 totals 17 residues.

The chain uses TRBV7-9 and TRBJ2-2; 8 bases match TRBD1. The sequenced sample consisted of PBMCs or T cells enriched from blood (not recorded which). This TCR derives from a woman aged 40 to 55 who had recovered from COVID-19. The CDR3 here is CASSLDRAGSNTGELFF. The CDR3, as DNA: TGTGCCAGCAGCTTGGACAGGGCGGGGTCGAACACCGGGGAGCTGTTTTTT.